The clone carrying this T cell receptor beta chain came up a few times. This sample's TCRbeta library carried unique molecular identifier barcodes. In TCRdb, the PCR reads were re-called with MiXCR into one record per CDR3 protein. The data show a few hundred thousand distinct CDR3 sequences, roughly a quarter seen once. The entry originates in a study of T-cell reconstitution after alpha-beta-depleted transplantation in children. The V segment lost 4 bases and the J segment 2 bases; nucleotides outside the gene matches: 4. The V gene's germline CDR1 is SEHNR and CDR2 FQNEAQ (reference sequence). The CDR3 consists of 16 residues.

This TCR derives from a boy under three years old with Wiskott-Aldrich syndrome, due to receive a stem cell transplant. Sequencing was performed on PBMCs, taken before TCRalphabeta/CD19-depleted stem cell transplant. The chain is built from TRBV7-9 and TRBJ2-2; 10 positions match TRBD2. CDR3: CASSSLAGVNTGELFF. Written as DNA, the CDR3 is TGTGCCAGCAGCTCGCTAGCGGGAGTCAACACCGGGGAGCTGTTTTTT.